These 21 T cell receptor beta chains were sequenced from one sample in a study of early T cells in non-severe SARS-CoV-2 infection. A single record per CDR3 protein comes from TCRdb applying MiXCR to the 5' RACE reads. The sample lists around 67,000 distinct CDR3 sequences, roughly 10% occurring once. Sequenced material: whole blood. The receptors here all came from an adult who was a healthcare worker with PCR-confirmed SARS-CoV-2 infection or an uninfected control (not recorded which).

Written as DNA, the CDR3 is TGTGCCAGCAGGGACGGGGGGACTGAAGCTTTCTTT. Protein: CASRDGGTEAFF. The chain couples TRBV7-8 to TRBJ1-1; D is possibly TRBD1 (5 bases). Germline CDR1 is SGHVS and CDR2 is FQNEAQ. This CDR3 has 12 residues. Between the trimmed V and J ends, which lost 6 bases and 5 bases, there was a span of 10 bases. The full variable domain, with the rest looked up from reference TRBV7-8 and TRBJ1-1, is GAGVSQSPRYKVAKRGQDVALRCDPISGHVSLFWYQQALGQGPEFLTYFQNEAQLDKSGLPSDRFFAERPEGSVSTLKIQRTQQEDSAVYLCASRDGGTEAFFGQGTRLTVV.

This clonotype showed up many times. This chain uses TRBV20-1 with TRBJ1-1, with D tentatively TRBD1 (5 bases). V dropped 5 bases and J dropped 4 bases, with 14 bases sitting between them. Germline CDR1 DFQATT, CDR2 SNEGSKA (reference sequence). CDR3 length equals 13 residues. This chain's CDR3 is CSAQGEWSTEAFF. The CDR3 DNA is TGCAGTGCTCAGGGCGAGTGGAGCACTGAAGCTTTCTTT.

The V call is TRBV4-3, the J call TRBJ2-6; unclear D gene. Germline V gene sequence: CDR1 LGHNA, CDR2 YSLEER. This CDR3 comprises 14 residues. The V end was cut by 0 bases, the J end by 4 bases, with 4 bases between. CDR3 in amino acids: CASSQDTGANVLTF. Here the CDR3 DNA reads TGCGCCAGCAGCCAAGATACCGGGGCCAACGTCCTGACTTTC.

This clonotype was counted between two and nine times. The CDR3 DNA reads as TGTGCCAGCAGTTCGGGGGTATCTGGAAACACCATATATTTT. This translates into CASSSGVSGNTIYF. The V gene is TRBV6-5, the J gene TRBJ1-3; TRBD1 is a possible D gene (5 bases). Per the germline V gene, CDR1 is MNHEY and CDR2 is SVGAGI. The germline V and J ends were trimmed by 4 bases and 1 base, with 8 bases remaining between them. The CDR3 is made up of 14 amino acids.

This clonotype was picked up a small number of times. The CDR3 region has the DNA TGCGCCAGCAGCTTTGAGGGATTAGCGAGCCAAGAGACCCAGTACTTC. Protein product: CASSFEGLASQETQYF. The chain is built from TRBV5-1 and TRBJ2-5; tentatively, D is TRBD2 (5 bases). Trimming took off 2 bases at V and 1 base at J, with 15 bases between the two ends. CDR1 is SGHRS and CDR2 is YFSETQ in the germline V gene. The CDR3 is 16 residues long.

This clonotype occurred many times. This chain connects TRBV3-1 to TRBJ1-6; maybe TRBD1 (6 bases). Germline CDR1 is LGHDT and CDR2 is YNNKEL (reference sequence). CDR3 size: 14 residues. V gave up 1 base and J gave up 10 bases, with 11 bases separating them. The CDR3 spells CASSQAGAGSPLHF. CDR3 sequence (DNA): TGTGCCAGCAGCCAAGCGGGGGCCGGATCACCCCTCCACTTT.

This clonotype has ten or more counts. The chain links TRBV24-1 to TRBJ2-5; D call uncertain. Per germline, CDR1 KGHDR and CDR2 SFDVKD. The CDR3 runs to 11 residues. V was cut by 5 bases and J by 5 bases, with 5 bases left in between. The CDR3 here is CATSGRETQYF. CDR3 nucleotides: TGTGCCACCAGTGGCCGGGAGACCCAGTACTTC.

This clonotype has just a few counts. V and J are TRBV9 and TRBJ2-3; no clear D gene. The germline gives CDR1 SGDLS, CDR2 YYNGEE. V was clipped by 0 bases and J by 0 bases, with 8 bases between them. The CDR3 is made up of 15 amino acids. As DNA, the CDR3 is TGTGCCAGCAGCGTAGCTATAGATAGCACAGATACGCAGTATTTT. It encodes CASSVAIDSTDTQYF.

The J gene is TRBJ2-1, the V gene TRBV7-2; 7 bases line up with TRBD1. V gave up 5 bases and J gave up 4 bases; unmatched junction bases: 2. Germline CDR1 SGHTA, CDR2 FQGNSA. This CDR3 comprises 13 residues. This CDR3 is CASSGGQYNEQFF. DNA for the CDR3: TGTGCCAGCAGCGGGGGACAGTACAATGAGCAGTTCTTC.

This chain uses TRBV6-1 with TRBJ2-3; D ambiguous. The CDR3 has 15 residues. Trimming stripped 6 bases from V and 2 bases from J, with 15 bases between. The germline V gene has CDR1 MNHNS and CDR2 SASEGT. The CDR3 sequence: CASRPLGSLTDTQYF. Written as DNA, the CDR3 is TGTGCCAGCAGGCCCCTCGGCTCACTCACAGATACGCAGTATTTT.

This clonotype was counted a few times. This chain connects TRBV10-3 to TRBJ2-6, with no clear D. Trimming removed 6 bases at V and 1 base at J, with 10 bases between. Germline loops: CDR1 ENHRY, CDR2 SYGVKD. The CDR3 contains 15 residues. The CDR3 protein is CAIRDSLSGANVLTF. The DNA of the CDR3 is TGTGCCATCAGGGATTCACTATCTGGGGCCAACGTCCTGACTTTC.

This clonotype was seen at least ten times. J is TRBJ2-5 and V is TRBV5-1; 14 nucleotides align to TRBD2. The ends lost 4 bases at V and 3 bases at J; junction bases unmatched: 8. Per germline, CDR1 SGHRS and CDR2 YFSETQ. The CDR3 covers 17 residues. CDR3 sequence reads: CASSPRPGLAGEETQYF. The CDR3 DNA follows: TGCGCCAGCAGCCCTCGACCGGGACTAGCGGGGGAAGAGACCCAGTACTTC.

This clonotype was observed many times. This chain uses TRBV5-6 with TRBJ1-6, with a tentative D call TRBD1 (5 bases). CDR1 and CDR2 from the germline V gene are SGHDT and YYEEEE. CDR3 length: 14 residues. The V gene lost 4 bases and the J gene lost 6 bases, with 11 bases spanning the gap. Here the CDR3 reads CASSRGTGNSPLHF. The CDR3 nucleotides read TGTGCCAGCAGCCGGGGGACGGGTAATTCACCCCTCCACTTT. Together with reference TRBV5-6 and TRBJ1-6, the CDR3 gives the full variable domain: DAGVTQSPTHLIKTRGQQVTLRCSPKSGHDTVSWYQQALGQGPQFIFQYYEEEERQRGNFPDRFSGHQFPNYSSELNVNALLLGDSALYLCASSRGTGNSPLHFGNGTRLTVT.

Turning to this clonotype: The junction departs from germline at one end; a sequencing error may be responsible. CDR3 nucleotide sequence: TGTGCCAGCAGCTTGGATCAGGACAGAGGGACCTTC. Translation gives CASSLDQDRGTF. This chain connects TRBV5-4 to TRBJ2-5, with D maybe TRBD1 (6 bases). The V gene's germline CDR1 is SGHNT and CDR2 YYREEE (reference sequence). The CDR3 extends over 12 amino acids.

This clonotype has a count of ten or more. The rearrangement links TRBV7-8 to TRBJ1-5; D uncertain. The CDR3 has 15 residues. V lost 1 base, J lost 0 bases, and 7 bases lay in between. Germline V gene sequence: CDR1 SGHVS, CDR2 FQNEAQ. The CDR3 reads CASSLVGISNQPQHF. CDR3 sequence (DNA): TGTGCCAGCAGCTTAGTGGGGATTAGCAATCAGCCCCAGCATTTT.

This clonotype came up many times. The chain links TRBV6-2 or TRBV6-3 to TRBJ2-3, with 8 bases lining up with TRBD2. V trimming: 2 bases; J trimming: 1 base; junction bases outside the gene matches: 11. Germline V gene sequence: CDR1 MNHEY, CDR2 SVGEGT. The CDR3 consists of 18 residues. CDR3 amino acids: CASSYVPGAGDGTDTQYF. CDR3 DNA sequence: TGTGCCAGCAGTTACGTCCCGGGAGCGGGAGACGGCACAGATACGCAGTATTTT.

There are a few counts of this clonotype. This sequence joins TRBV29-1 and TRBJ2-3; D is undetermined. V gave up 2 bases and J gave up 4 bases, with 10 bases separating them. Germline V gives CDR1 SQVTM, CDR2 ANQGSEA. This CDR3 has 13 residues. This CDR3 is CSVESLTADTQYF. CDR3 in DNA: TGCAGCGTTGAAAGTCTCACTGCAGATACGCAGTATTTT.

The chain combines TRBV19 with TRBJ1-6, with 7 bases lining up with TRBD1. Trimming cost V 9 bases and J 11 bases; bases outside gene matches: 10. Germline CDR1 and CDR2: LNHDA and SQIVND (reference sequence). The CDR3 sequence is 13 residues long. The CDR3 coding sequence is TGTGCCAGCACCAACAGGGGTAGGGCACCCCTCCACTTT. It specifies CASTNRGRAPLHF.

There are many counts of this clonotype. This sequence joins TRBV27 and TRBJ1-4; 10 nucleotides match TRBD1. Trimming at V came to 5 bases and at J to 4 bases, leaving 4 bases not matched to a gene. Looked up from germline, CDR1 is MNHEY and CDR2 is SMNVEV (reference sequence). The CDR3 consists of 15 residues. CDR3 nucleotide sequence: TGTGCCAGCAGTCAGGGACAGGGGAATAATGAAAAACTGTTTTTT. Its protein product is CASSQGQGNNEKLFF.

This clonotype has more than one count but fewer than ten. The chain has TRBV20-1 and TRBJ2-5; 7 bases align to TRBD2. The germline V gene encodes CDR1 DFQATT and CDR2 SNEGSKA (reference sequence). V was clipped by 0 bases and J by 5 bases; unmatched bases: 12. The CDR3 length is 16 residues. As DNA, the CDR3 is TGCAGTGCTAGAGACCTGAATAGCGGGCCCCTGGAGACCCAGTACTTC. It encodes CSARDLNSGPLETQYF.

This clonotype showed up many times. J is TRBJ1-4 and V is TRBV20-1; TRBD1 aligns across 9 bases. Germline-derived CDR1 and CDR2 are DFQATT and SNEGSKA (reference sequence). V gave up 5 bases and J gave up 5 bases; unmatched junction bases: 9. This CDR3 is built from 15 residues. In DNA, the CDR3 is TGCAGTGCTCCACAGGGGGCAGGACGGAATGAAAAACTGTTTTTT. Protein: CSAPQGAGRNEKLFF.